One and the same sample provided the 20 T cell receptor beta chains below, sequenced in a study of blood T cell repertoires in COVID-19. Sequencing used immunoSEQ multiplex PCR; TCRdb keeps in-frame clones, though not all of them. The top ten clones hold about a tenth of a sample with about 90,000 clones, roughly 80% of them seen once. The sample comprised peripheral blood. The receptor source for this set is a woman in her sixties or seventies with acute or convalescent COVID-19.

The chain couples TRBV5-1 to TRBJ2-7, with a tentative D call TRBD2 (6 bases). With 5 bases removed from V and 3 bases from J, the gap between germline ends came to 15 bases. CDR1 is SGHRS and CDR2 is YFSETQ in the germline V gene. This CDR3 is 14 amino acids long. DNA of the CDR3: TGCGCCAGCAGTACTAGCACCCCAATCTACGAGCAGTACTTC. Its protein product is CASSTSTPIYEQYF.

The chain links TRBV19 to TRBJ2-7, with 7 bases matching TRBD2. The CDR3 totals 15 residues. The V and J ends lost 6 bases and 3 bases, in that order; junction bases with no gene match: 11. Looked up from germline, CDR1 is LNHDA and CDR2 is SQIVND (reference sequence). The CDR3: CASRARGTLGYEQYF. In nucleotides, the CDR3 is TGTGCCAGTAGGGCGCGGGGGACTCTGGGCTACGAGCAGTACTTC.

The chain has TRBV6-1 and TRBJ2-7, with 8 bases identical to TRBD1. CDR3 length: 16 amino acids. Trimming at V came to 2 bases and at J to 5 bases, leaving 11 bases not matched to a gene. CDR1 is MNHNS and CDR2 is SASEGT in the germline V gene. DNA of the CDR3: TGTGCCAGCAGTGAATTTGTCTACAGGGGGGTTGACGAGCAGTACTTC. It codes for CASSEFVYRGVDEQYF.

The chain links TRBV19 to TRBJ2-2; D not resolved. The CDR3 contains 17 residues. CDR1 is LNHDA and CDR2 is SQIVND in the germline V gene (reference sequence). Trimming removed 5 bases from V and 1 base from J, with 17 bases in between. The CDR3 loop reads CASSDLSAHGNTGELFF. CDR3 DNA sequence: TGTGCCAGTAGTGACCTAAGCGCCCACGGGAACACCGGGGAGCTGTTTTTT.

In this sample, this clone turned up once. This rearrangement joins TRBV12-3 or TRBV12-4 to TRBJ2-5; D is ambiguous. This CDR3 is 13 amino acids long. Trimming removed 3 bases at V and 3 bases at J, with 8 bases between. The CDR3 nucleotides are TGTGCCAGCAGTTTCGGCAGGAAAGAGACCCAGTACTTC. Residues: CASSFGRKETQYF.

For the CDR3, the DNA is TGTGCCAGCAGCGGAGGTCGAGCCGGAGGGGCCGGGGAGCTGTTTTTT. Translated, it gives CASSGGRAGGAGELFF. The chain carries TRBV5-4 and TRBJ2-2; D is perhaps TRBD2 (6 bases). CDR1 and CDR2 (germline): SGHNT, YYREEE (reference sequence). The length of the CDR3 is 16 residues. Trimming took off 4 bases at V and 6 bases at J, with 19 bases between the two ends. Variable domain in full (rest from reference TRBV5-4 and TRBJ2-2): ETGVTQSPTHLIKTRGQQVTLRCSSQSGHNTVSWYQQALGQGPQFIFQYYREEENGRGNFPPRFSGLQFPNYSSELNVNALELDDSALYLCASSGGRAGGAGELFFGEGSRLTVL.

The chain uses TRBV5-6 and TRBJ1-4; TRBD1 is a possible D gene (6 bases). CDR3 length equals 14 residues. Germline values: CDR1 SGHDT, CDR2 YYEEEE. The V and J ends lost 2 bases and 7 bases respectively, with 12 bases between them. The CDR3 DNA sequence: TGTGCCAGCAGCTTACAGGGAGCGAGTGAAAAACTGTTTTTT. This translates into CASSLQGASEKLFF.

This clone was counted only a few times. V gene TRBV9 combines with J gene TRBJ2-2; perhaps TRBD1 as D (5 bases). The CDR3 spans 17 residues. V lost 0 bases and J 3 bases, leaving 15 bases between the germline ends. Germline V gives CDR1 SGDLS, CDR2 YYNGEE. The CDR3 protein is CASSVALEGADTGELFF. The DNA of the CDR3 is TGTGCCAGCAGCGTAGCATTAGAAGGGGCAGACACCGGGGAGCTGTTTTTT.

V usage is TRBV5-1 and J usage is TRBJ2-3, with D tentatively TRBD1 (6 bases). The CDR3 has 12 amino acids. Looked up from germline, CDR1 is SGHRS and CDR2 is YFSETQ. Trimming took 5 bases from V and 10 from J, leaving 14 bases between them. The CDR3 reads CASRRDIKSQYF. CDR3 nucleotides: TGCGCCAGCAGACGGGACATTAAATCGCAGTATTTT.

Comments on this clone: At the DNA level, this CDR3 is encoded by other sequences in the same sample as well. The chain is built from TRBV19 and TRBJ1-1; 7 bases fit TRBD1. This CDR3 spans 14 amino acids. Per the germline V gene, CDR1 is LNHDA and CDR2 is SQIVND (reference sequence). V was pared by 2 bases and J by 1 base, with 1 base of the junction left unmatched. CDR3 sequence reads: CASSIPGGNTEAFF. CDR3 bases: TGTGCCAGTAGTATACCAGGGGGGAACACTGAAGCTTTCTTT.

This chain joins TRBV7-9 and TRBJ2-7; no clear D. Trimming removed 1 base at V and 7 bases at J, with 8 bases between. This CDR3 region has 12 residues. Germline CDR1 is SEHNR and CDR2 is FQNEAQ (reference sequence). Here the CDR3 reads CASSLDFSEQYF. CDR3 DNA sequence: TGTGCCAGCAGCTTAGACTTCTCTGAGCAGTACTTC.

The chain employs TRBV7-2 and TRBJ2-7, with a tentative D call TRBD1 (6 bases). The germline V gene has CDR1 SGHTA and CDR2 FQGNSA. The CDR3 runs 14 residues. V was pared by 3 bases and J by 2 bases, with 11 bases between. CDR3 DNA sequence: TGTGCCAGCAGCTTCGCAGGGGACACCTACGAGCAGTACTTC. Protein sequence: CASSFAGDTYEQYF.

This clone was detected only once. This rearrangement joins TRBV3-1 (or the pseudogene TRBV3-2) to TRBJ2-2; 12 bases are shared with TRBD2. CDR1 is LGHDT and CDR2 is YNNKEL in the germline V gene (reference sequence). CDR3 length: 18 amino acids. The V and J ends lost 0 bases and 5 bases, in that order; junction bases with no gene match: 7. The CDR3 bases are TGTGCCAGCAGCCAAGATCGACTAGCGGGAGTTTTAACCGGGGAGCTGTTTTTT. It is translated as CASSQDRLAGVLTGELFF.

The V call is TRBV27, the J call TRBJ2-7; TRBD1 agrees at 10 bases. This CDR3 is built from 14 residues. The V segment lost 3 bases and the J segment 5 bases; nucleotides outside the gene matches: 4. Germline CDR1 is MNHEY and CDR2 is SMNVEV (reference sequence). DNA for the CDR3: TGTGCCAGCAGTTTCCTTGGGACAGGGGACGAGCAGTACTTC. Its translation: CASSFLGTGDEQYF.

Here the CDR3 reads CASSYSRQGWETQYF. The CDR3 DNA reads as TGTGCCAGCAGTTACTCGAGGCAGGGGTGGGAGACCCAGTACTTC. The V and J genes are TRBV6-5 and TRBJ2-5; weak D call: TRBD1 (6 bases). Germline V gene sequence: CDR1 MNHEY, CDR2 SVGAGI. The CDR3 loop spans 15 amino acids. Trimming cost V 0 bases and J 5 bases, with 13 bases left between them.

V usage is TRBV6-5 and J usage is TRBJ1-1, with 7 bases identical to TRBD1. The germline CDR1 and CDR2 sequences are MNHEY and SVGAGI. J gave up 7 bases and V 7 bases, and 9 bases lay outside the gene matches. The CDR3 loop spans 13 amino acids. The CDR3 protein is CASNSGTAHEAFF. As DNA, the CDR3 is TGTGCCAGCAATTCCGGGACAGCGCATGAAGCTTTCTTT.

The rearrangement joins TRBV28 to TRBJ2-7; D is possibly TRBD2 (5 bases). The CDR3 runs 15 residues. The V end lost 3 bases, the J end lost 3 bases, and 15 bases lay between the germline ends. Germline CDR1 MDHEN, CDR2 SYDVKM. The CDR3 sequence: CASSFGVPRVYEQYF. In DNA form, the CDR3 reads TGTGCCAGCAGTTTCGGGGTCCCGCGGGTCTACGAGCAGTACTTC.

J is TRBJ2-7 and V is TRBV7-2; 9 bases are a match to TRBD1. This CDR3 is built from 17 residues. Looked up from germline, CDR1 is SGHTA and CDR2 is FQGNSA. The trim removed 0 bases at V and 7 bases at J, leaving 13 bases unmatched. The chain's CDR3 is CASSLAWFGTGPLEQYF. Written as DNA, the CDR3 is TGTGCCAGCAGCTTAGCATGGTTTGGGACAGGGCCCTTGGAGCAGTACTTC.

J is TRBJ2-1 and V is TRBV19; D is possibly TRBD2 (5 bases). CDR1 is LNHDA and CDR2 is SQIVND in the germline V gene (reference sequence). The CDR3 has 14 residues. V lost 11 bases to trimming and J lost 9 bases, with 23 bases between them. CDR3 DNA: TGTGCCCACAGTATAGACGTTTTAGGGAGTGAGCAGTTCTTC. Protein sequence: CAHSIDVLGSEQFF.

This clone appeared a single time. CDR3 coding DNA: TGTGCCAGCAGTCCCGACAGGGGGGGAACTGAAGCTTTCTTT. It codes for CASSPDRGGTEAFF. The chain links TRBV6-4 to TRBJ1-1; 9 bases are shared with TRBD1. The V gene end was trimmed by 5 bases and the J gene end by 5 bases; junction bases not matched to a gene: 6. The CDR3 spans 14 residues. Germline assignment: CDR1 MRHNA and CDR2 SNTAGT.